The 30 T cell receptor beta chains in this list originate from one sample, sequenced in a study of cytomegalovirus exposure and HLA in healthy donors (dated by TCRdb to 2016 to 2017). The protocol used for the library was the immunoSEQ multiplex PCR assay. For the multiplex PCR, a mixture combining 60 forward primers for TCR Vbeta segments and 13 reverse primers for TCR Jbeta segments was used. The source is immuneACCESS, and TCRdb retained only in-frame sequences with V and J called. Part of the clones is not carried over; for the studies checked, unresolved V genes explain less than half of this, and the remainder is unexplained. The sample profile shows 110,000 to 150,000 clones; more than 75% of them were found once. Approximately 4% of the sample comes from the top ten. What was sequenced was PBMCs. The receptors here all came from a man between 18 and 29 years old in good health and CMV-seronegative.

This chain connects TRBV5-8 to TRBJ2-7; D perhaps matches TRBD2 (7 bases). Trimming stripped 2 bases from V and 2 bases from J, with 11 bases between. The V gene's germline CDR1 is SGHTS and CDR2 YDEGEE. The CDR3 runs 14 residues. In DNA form, the CDR3 reads TGTGCCAGCAGCTTACGAGGGGGGGCCTACGAGCAGTACTTC. It is translated as CASSLRGGAYEQYF.

The chain links TRBV2 to TRBJ2-5, with 7 nucleotides matching TRBD2. CDR3 size: 16 residues. CDR1 is SNHLY and CDR2 is FYNNEI in the germline V gene. Unmatched junction bases numbered 14, after V lost 5 bases and J lost 5 bases. The CDR3, as DNA: TGTGCCAGCAGTCCCGGGACTACCTTTATCGATGAGACCCAGTACTTC. Its translation: CASSPGTTFIDETQYF.

V gene TRBV7-9 combines with J gene TRBJ2-5, with TRBD2 identical over 9 bases. There are 15 residues in the CDR3. V shed 2 bases, J shed 5 bases, and the junction held 6 bases outside the gene matches. The germline V gene encodes CDR1 SEHNR and CDR2 FQNEAQ (reference sequence). DNA for the CDR3: TGTGCCAGCAGCTTACTTAGCGGGGGCGGGGAGACCCAGTACTTC. Amino acid sequence: CASSLLSGGGETQYF.

The V and J genes are TRBV19 and TRBJ1-1, with TRBD1 matching over 7 bases. This CDR3 region has 15 residues. The V segment lost 5 bases and the J segment 6 bases; nucleotides outside the gene matches: 12. Germline V CDR1 and CDR2: LNHDA, SQIVND (reference sequence). The CDR3 DNA reads as TGTGCCAGTAGTCCCCCTCCGACAGGGTCTGCTGAAGCTTTCTTT. Residues: CASSPPPTGSAEAFF.

The chain recombines TRBV19 with TRBJ1-5, with 8 nucleotides matching TRBD1. The CDR3 totals 14 residues. Germline assignment: CDR1 LNHDA and CDR2 SQIVND (reference sequence). J was trimmed by 4 bases and V by 4 bases; bases with no gene match: 3. The CDR3 DNA follows: TGTGCCAGTAGTACGTACAGGGGGAATCAGCCCCAGCATTTT. Residues: CASSTYRGNQPQHF.

V is TRBV7-9 and J is TRBJ1-4, with D perhaps TRBD1 (6 bases). Trimming left V 4 bases short and J 5 bases short, with 17 bases between. The CDR3 length is 16 residues. The germline gives CDR1 SEHNR, CDR2 FQNEAQ (reference sequence). The CDR3 sequence is CASSSGPGGGNEKLFF. CDR3 sequence (DNA): TGTGCCAGCAGCTCTGGCCCGGGGGGCGGGAATGAAAAACTGTTTTTT.

This clone has more than one count but fewer than ten. This chain joins TRBV28 and TRBJ2-7; 12 positions match TRBD2. The length of the CDR3 is 14 residues. Germline CDR1 is MDHEN and CDR2 is SYDVKM. With V trimmed by 6 bases and J by 2 bases, 2 bases remained unmatched. The CDR3 reads CASSLAGGPYEQYF. CDR3 DNA: TGTGCCAGCAGCCTAGCGGGAGGGCCCTACGAGCAGTACTTC.

The rearrangement links TRBV5-4 to TRBJ2-3, with a weak D call TRBD1 (6 bases). The germline V gene encodes CDR1 SGHNT and CDR2 YYREEE (reference sequence). The CDR3 has 15 amino acids. V lost 4 bases and J 2 bases, leaving 14 bases between the germline ends. The CDR3 DNA follows: TGTGCCAGCAGCCTGTTACAGGGTCTCACAGATACGCAGTATTTT. Translating it yields CASSLLQGLTDTQYF.

The chain joins TRBV7-2 to TRBJ2-5; TRBD2 might be the D (6 bases). V gave up 6 bases and J gave up 4 bases, with 15 bases separating them. Looked up from germline, CDR1 is SGHTA and CDR2 is FQGNSA. CDR3 length: 14 amino acids. CDR3: CASSLGLSVETQYF. CDR3 nucleotide sequence: TGTGCCAGCAGTCTAGGACTATCTGTAGAGACCCAGTACTTC.

The CDR3 bases are TGTGCCAGCAGCGTAGGGGCGGGAGGGTCCTACGAGCAGTACTTC. It specifies CASSVGAGGSYEQYF. The chain combines TRBV9 with TRBJ2-7; TRBD2 matches at 9 bases. V lost 0 bases and J lost 1; bases outside the gene matches: 2. The CDR3 totals 15 residues. Germline-derived CDR1 and CDR2 are SGDLS and YYNGEE.

The J gene is TRBJ2-1, the V gene TRBV13; D is unresolved. The CDR3 is 14 residues long. The germline CDR1 and CDR2 sequences are PRHDT and FYEKMQ (reference sequence). Deletions cut 2 bases from V and 9 bases from J, with 14 bases between. Written as DNA, the CDR3 is TGTGCCAGCAGCTTACGCGGCGGTTTGGGTGAGCAGTTCTTC. This translates into CASSLRGGLGEQFF.

The V call is TRBV4-1, the J call TRBJ1-2; tentative D call: TRBD1 (6 bases). Deletions cut 0 bases from V and 10 bases from J, with 15 bases between. The germline V gene has CDR1 MGHRA and CDR2 YSYEKL. CDR3 length equals 14 residues. This CDR3 reads CASSQERGGRVYTF. DNA of the CDR3: TGCGCCAGCAGCCAAGAGAGGGGGGGGCGCGTCTACACCTTC.

The chain uses TRBV27 and TRBJ2-3; D is uncertain. CDR3 length: 12 amino acids. Per the germline V gene, CDR1 is MNHEY and CDR2 is SMNVEV (reference sequence). Trimming stripped 2 bases from V and 6 bases from J, with 6 bases between. The CDR3 sequence: CASSLTQDTQYF. CDR3 nucleotides: TGTGCCAGCAGTTTAACCCAGGATACGCAGTATTTT.

This clone was observed a few times. This sequence joins TRBV7-2 and TRBJ2-1; D remains unclear. This CDR3 region has 15 residues. CDR1 is SGHTA and CDR2 is FQGNSA in the germline V gene. Trimming took 1 base from V and 1 from J, leaving 8 bases between them. The CDR3 coding sequence is TGTGCCAGCAGCTTAGTGGCCTCGTCCTACAATGAGCAGTTCTTC. Its protein product is CASSLVASSYNEQFF. Full variable domain (remainder filled in from reference TRBV7-2 and TRBJ2-1): GAGVSQSPSNKVTEKGKDVELRCDPISGHTALYWYRQSLGQGLEFLIYFQGNSAPDKSGLPSDRFSAERTGGSVSTLTIQRTQQEDSAVYLCASSLVASSYNEQFFGPGTRLTVL.

The chain couples TRBV5-1 to TRBJ2-3, with TRBD1 matching 7 bases. The CDR3 runs to 14 residues. The germline CDR1 and CDR2 sequences are SGHRS and YFSETQ. V lost 5 bases to trimming and J lost 3 bases; unmatched junction nucleotides: 6. CDR3 amino acids: CASRAGTATDTQYF. CDR3 coding DNA: TGCGCCAGCAGAGCCGGGACAGCAACAGATACGCAGTATTTT. Full variable domain (missing parts from reference TRBV5-1 and TRBJ2-3): KAGVTQTPRYLIKTRGQQVTLSCSPISGHRSVSWYQQTPGQGLQFLFEYFSETQRNKGNFPGRFSGRQFSNSRSEMNVSTLELGDSALYLCASRAGTATDTQYFGPGTRLTVL.

The chain is built from TRBV2 and TRBJ2-2; D perhaps matches TRBD1 (5 bases). V dropped 5 bases and J dropped 9 bases, with 10 bases sitting between them. The germline V gene encodes CDR1 SNHLY and CDR2 FYNNEI. The CDR3 covers 12 residues. For the CDR3, the DNA is TGTGCCAGCAGTCCTGACAGACGGGAGCTGTTTTTT. Translating it yields CASSPDRRELFF.

This clone was detected only a few times. V and J are TRBV4-1 and TRBJ2-5; TRBD1 matches 12 bases. CDR1 is MGHRA, CDR2 YSYEKL, per germline. This CDR3 spans 18 amino acids. V shed 4 bases and J 1 base; nucleotides not matched to a gene: 10. The CDR3 DNA reads as TGCGCCAGCAGCCGGACCGGGACAGGGGGCCCCCTCCAAGAGACCCAGTACTTC. This translates into CASSRTGTGGPLQETQYF.

This clone is a singleton in its sample. V gene TRBV7-9 combines with J gene TRBJ1-4; tentative D call: TRBD1 (5 bases). CDR1 is SEHNR and CDR2 is FQNEAQ in the germline V gene (reference sequence). The CDR3 length is 13 residues. Trimming shortened V by 5 bases and J by 7 bases, and 11 bases separated the two germline ends. CDR3 bases: TGTGCCAGCAGCCCCGCAGGGCCTGAAAAACTGTTTTTT. Translation: CASSPAGPEKLFF.

The CDR3 nucleotides are TGCGCCAGCAGCTTGGGCGAAGGGAGCTCCTATAATTCACCCCTCCACTTT. Amino acids: CASSLGEGSSYNSPLHF. The chain carries TRBV5-1 and TRBJ1-6, with D uncertain. Germline V gene sequence: CDR1 SGHRS, CDR2 YFSETQ. V dropped 0 bases and J dropped 0 bases, with 10 bases sitting between them. The CDR3 has 17 amino acids.

V gene TRBV18 combines with J gene TRBJ1-5, with D uncertain. Deletions cut 4 bases from V and 0 bases from J, with 10 bases between. CDR1 is KGHSH and CDR2 is LQKENI in the germline V gene. The CDR3 consists of 15 residues. CDR3 amino acids: CASSLQKTSNQPQHF. The DNA of the CDR3 is TGTGCCAGCTCACTACAGAAGACTAGCAATCAGCCCCAGCATTTT.

A single count supports this clone. V usage is TRBV5-6 and J usage is TRBJ1-5; unclear D gene. The CDR3 is 16 amino acids. Germline V gene sequence: CDR1 SGHDT, CDR2 YYEEEE. The V and J ends lost 0 bases and 0 bases respectively, with 10 bases between them. The CDR3 DNA is TGTGCCAGCAGCTTGGCGGGAGGGTTTAGCAATCAGCCCCAGCATTTT. This gives the protein CASSLAGGFSNQPQHF.

V usage is TRBV5-6 and J usage is TRBJ1-4; D perhaps matches TRBD1 (6 bases). Trimming stripped 3 bases from V and 0 bases from J, with 6 bases between. The CDR3 loop spans 14 amino acids. CDR1 is SGHDT, CDR2 YYEEEE, per germline. For the CDR3, the DNA is TGTGCCAGCAGCTACAGGGCAACTAATGAAAAACTGTTTTTT. Its protein product is CASSYRATNEKLFF.

The chain couples TRBV19 to TRBJ1-3, with D hard to call. Trimming cost V 3 bases and J 0 bases, with 9 bases left between them. This CDR3 spans 15 amino acids. Germline V CDR1 and CDR2: LNHDA, SQIVND (reference sequence). In DNA, the CDR3 is TGTGCCAGTAGTATCCCCGATAGCTCTGGAAACACCATATATTTT. Its translation: CASSIPDSSGNTIYF.

The V gene is TRBV29-1, the J gene TRBJ2-1; 7 nucleotides agree with TRBD1. CDR3 length: 14 residues. The V gene's germline CDR1 is SQVTM and CDR2 ANQGSEA. Losses at the gene ends were 5 bases for V and 3 bases for J; bases not matched to a gene: 7. CDR3 nucleotide sequence: TGCAGCGTTCTCTCCGGACAGGTCTACAATGAGCAGTTCTTC. Protein: CSVLSGQVYNEQFF.

V and J are TRBV6-6 and TRBJ2-7; 7 bases map to TRBD2. Losses at the gene ends were 6 bases for V and 0 bases for J; bases not matched to a gene: 5. The CDR3 is 14 residues long. Germline V CDR1 and CDR2: MNHNY, SVGAGI (reference sequence). The CDR3 spells CASSPIAGSYEQYF. The DNA for the CDR3 is TGTGCCAGCAGCCCAATAGCGGGCTCCTACGAGCAGTACTTC.

The V call is TRBV11-2, the J call TRBJ1-1; D is unclear. Germline CDR1 SGHAT, CDR2 FQNNGV. The CDR3 is 18 residues long. The germline V and J ends were trimmed by 2 bases and 3 bases, with 22 bases remaining between them. CDR3 protein: CASSLNPHYGLEDTEAFF. CDR3 bases: TGTGCCAGCAGCTTAAACCCCCACTATGGATTGGAGGACACTGAAGCTTTCTTT.

CDR3 region: CASSRVRDRGPWETQYF. CDR3 nucleotide sequence: TGTGCCAGCAGTCGTGTCCGGGACAGGGGCCCGTGGGAGACCCAGTACTTC. This chain uses TRBV28 with TRBJ2-5; 10 nucleotides match TRBD1. This CDR3 is built from 17 residues. Trimming removed 5 bases from V and 5 bases from J; junction bases left unmatched: 14. CDR1 and CDR2 (germline): MDHEN, SYDVKM.

This rearrangement joins TRBV11-3 to TRBJ1-2; D perhaps matches TRBD1 (6 bases). Deletions cut 9 bases from V and 7 bases from J, with 18 bases between. The CDR3 covers 13 residues. Germline CDR1 and CDR2: SGHNT and YENEEA. Written as DNA, the CDR3 is TGTGCCAGTCGATACAGGGACGGGGTTGGCTACACCTTC. The encoded protein is CASRYRDGVGYTF.

The chain is built from TRBV4-2 and TRBJ1-2; D call uncertain. This CDR3 is built from 17 residues. The ends were cut back, 2 bases at V and 0 bases at J, with 16 bases in the middle. Per the germline V gene, CDR1 is LGHNA and CDR2 is YNFKEQ. The CDR3 sequence is CASSQIPRTVANYGYTF. The CDR3 DNA sequence: TGTGCCAGCAGCCAAATCCCTCGCACAGTAGCTAACTATGGCTACACCTTC.

This clone has only one observation. This sequence joins TRBV27 and TRBJ1-1, with TRBD1 matching over 9 bases. Germline V gene sequence: CDR1 MNHEY, CDR2 SMNVEV (reference sequence). V lost 1 base and J lost 1; bases outside the gene matches: 4. The CDR3 loop spans 16 amino acids. CDR3 residues: CASSLYGTGWNTEAFF. The CDR3 DNA is TGTGCCAGCAGTTTATACGGGACAGGGTGGAACACTGAAGCTTTCTTT.